Below, 21 T cell receptor beta chains from the same sample are listed, as sequenced in a study of T cells in Graves' hyperthyroidism and ophthalmopathy. Amplified TCR beta CDR3 regions came from RNA transcripts. First-round RT-PCR targeting the TCR CDR3 was performed with the HTBI primer set. MiXCR was run by TCRdb on the multiplex PCR reads, yielding one entry per CDR3 protein. This table holds 300,000 to 450,000 distinct CDR3 sequences, around 15% found once. The sequenced sample consisted of blood. The receptors were sampled from a woman in her thirties with Graves' ophthalmopathy.

V and J are TRBV19 and TRBJ2-3; 9 nucleotides match TRBD1. Germline V gene lookup returns CDR1 LNHDA and CDR2 SQIVND (reference sequence). The CDR3 length is 16 residues. Trimming at V came to 4 bases and at J to 3 bases, leaving 8 bases not matched to a gene. DNA for the CDR3: TGTGCCAGTAGTACCCCGACAGGGGGTAAGACAGATACGCAGTATTTT. It encodes CASSTPTGGKTDTQYF.

Of note for this clonotype: The junction departs from germline at one end; a sequencing error may be responsible. This chain joins TRBV6-2 or TRBV6-3 and TRBJ2-1; 13 bases are shared with TRBD2. The CDR3 covers 15 residues. Germline assignment: CDR1 MNHEY and CDR2 SVGEGT. This CDR3 reads CASGKTSGGNNAQFF. DNA of the CDR3: TGTGCCAGCGGAAAGACTAGCGGGGGGAACAATGCGCAGTTCTTC.

This clonotype occurred many times. The chain uses TRBV11-2 and TRBJ2-2; TRBD1 is a possible D gene (7 bases). The CDR3 extends over 13 amino acids. Germline assignment: CDR1 SGHAT and CDR2 FQNNGV. Trimming took 5 bases from V and 6 from J, leaving 10 bases between them. CDR3 region: CASSQGGPGELFF. The CDR3 region has the DNA TGTGCCAGCAGCCAGGGGGGCCCCGGGGAGCTGTTTTTT.

The gene calls are TRBV6-1 and TRBJ2-5; D remains ambiguous. CDR1 is MNHNS and CDR2 is SASEGT in the germline V gene. This CDR3 spans 13 amino acids. Trimming removed 2 bases at V and 7 bases at J, with 11 bases between. The CDR3: CASSELGWGTQYF. The CDR3 DNA reads as TGTGCCAGCAGTGAACTGGGGTGGGGGACCCAGTACTTC.

Here the CDR3 DNA reads TGCGCCAGCAGCCAAGATCGAGGGTTTGACACCGGGGAGCTGTTTTTT. Protein: CASSQDRGFDTGELFF. This chain joins TRBV4-3 and TRBJ2-2; the D gene is possibly TRBD2 (5 bases). The CDR3 length is 16 residues. Germline V CDR1 and CDR2: LGHNA, YSLEER. The germline V and J ends were trimmed by 0 bases and 3 bases, with 11 bases remaining between them.

This clonotype has a count of ten or more. This chain connects TRBV12-3 or TRBV12-4 to TRBJ1-1, with TRBD1 matching over 7 bases. The CDR3 has 15 residues. With V trimmed by 6 bases and J by 2 bases, 9 bases remained unmatched. CDR3 nucleotide sequence: TGTGCCAGCAGAGAGACAGGGAGGACAAACACTGAAGCTTTCTTT. Its translation is CASRETGRTNTEAFF.

This rearrangement joins TRBV20-1 to TRBJ2-2; 8 bases are shared with TRBD2. CDR1 DFQATT and CDR2 SNEGSKA come from the germline V gene (reference sequence). The CDR3 spans 16 residues. V lost 0 bases and J lost 4; bases outside the gene matches: 7. CDR3 coding DNA: TGCAGTGCTAGAGATCAGGCCAGCGGGGGCACCGGGGAGCTGTTTTTT. Translated, it gives CSARDQASGGTGELFF.

This clonotype was detected many times. The chain links TRBV30 to TRBJ1-6; 7 nucleotides agree with TRBD1. J lost 5 bases, V lost 2 bases, and 3 bases had no gene match. Germline V CDR1 and CDR2: GTSNPN, SVGIG (reference sequence). This CDR3 contains 14 residues. CDR3 sequence reads: CAWSRTGDNSPLHF. Here the CDR3 DNA reads TGTGCCTGGAGTCGGACAGGAGATAATTCACCCCTCCACTTT.

This clonotype was recorded many times. V gene TRBV3-1 combines with J gene TRBJ2-1, with D unresolved. The germline gives CDR1 LGHDT, CDR2 YNNKEL (reference sequence). V shed 4 bases and J shed 7 bases, with 11 bases lying between them. The CDR3 has 13 amino acids. The CDR3 sequence is CASSRGLANEQFF. The DNA of the CDR3 is TGTGCCAGCAGCCGGGGTCTGGCTAATGAGCAGTTCTTC.

Many counts were recorded for this clonotype. The chain joins TRBV30 to TRBJ1-2; 7 bases map to TRBD1. Germline assignment: CDR1 GTSNPN and CDR2 SVGIG (reference sequence). The ends lost 3 bases at V and 1 base at J; junction bases unmatched: 2. The CDR3 covers 13 residues. The CDR3 here is CAWRGQVNYGYTF. The CDR3 DNA follows: TGTGCCTGGAGAGGACAGGTTAACTATGGCTACACCTTC. The whole variable domain, remainder taken from reference TRBV30 and TRBJ1-2, is SQTIHQWPATLVQPVGSPLSLECTVEGTSNPNLYWYRQAAGRGLQLLFYSVGIGQISSEVPQNLSASRPQDRQFILSSKKLLLSDSGFYLCAWRGQVNYGYTFGSGTRLTVV.

There are many counts of this clonotype. The genes are TRBV6-1 and TRBJ1-2; weak D call: TRBD1 (5 bases). CDR1 and CDR2 (germline): MNHNS, SASEGT. V was pared by 3 bases and J by 3 bases, with 20 bases between. The CDR3 spans 17 residues. DNA for the CDR3: TGTGCCAGCAGTGAGTTGACGTGGGACGGAAAATACTATGGCTACACCTTC. It is translated as CASSELTWDGKYYGYTF.

A few counts support this clonotype. One base away lies a much larger clone, so this may be a sequencing read error. The chain joins TRBV28 to TRBJ1-2, with TRBD1 matching over 9 bases. The CDR3 length is 15 residues. CDR1 and CDR2 from the germline V gene are MDHEN and SYDVKM. The CDR3 reads CASRLGGQGGYDYTF. CDR3 sequence (DNA): TGTGCCAGCAGGTTGGGGGGACAGGGCGGCTATGACTACACCTTC.

CDR3 sequence (DNA): TGCAGTGCTAGTACCGAATTTTGGGGGAGAAGTGGCTACACCTTC. This gives the protein CSASTEFWGRSGYTF. V and J are TRBV20-1 and TRBJ1-2; TRBD1 might be the D (5 bases). V lost 3 bases and J lost 7, with 21 bases in between. Germline CDR1 DFQATT, CDR2 SNEGSKA (reference sequence). This CDR3 region has 15 residues.

This clonotype occurred many times. The rearrangement joins TRBV19 to TRBJ2-2; no clear D. The CDR3 contains 14 residues. Trimming stripped 1 base from V and 2 bases from J, with 5 bases between. The germline CDR1 and CDR2 sequences are LNHDA and SQIVND (reference sequence). The CDR3 DNA reads as TGTGCCAGTAGTATAGGCCTTAACACCGGGGAGCTGTTTTTT. This translates into CASSIGLNTGELFF.

This clonotype was observed at least ten times. The rearrangement uses TRBV19 and TRBJ1-5, with D perhaps matching TRBD1 (5 bases). Germline lookup yields CDR1 LNHDA and CDR2 SQIVND (reference sequence). There are 16 residues in the CDR3. The V end lost 2 bases, the J end lost 2 bases, and 13 bases lay between the germline ends. The CDR3 coding sequence is TGTGCCAGTAGTATACCTACGGGGCCGGGCAATCAGCCCCAGCATTTT. Residues: CASSIPTGPGNQPQHF.

This clonotype was detected many times. The chain links TRBV2 to TRBJ1-3; D is possibly TRBD1 (5 bases). The germline V and J ends were trimmed by 4 bases and 0 bases, with 10 bases remaining between them. The CDR3 loop spans 15 amino acids. Germline assignment: CDR1 SNHLY and CDR2 FYNNEI. The CDR3 DNA reads TGTGCCAGCAGTGTGCAGGGATACTCTGGAAACACCATATATTTT. It is translated as CASSVQGYSGNTIYF.

This clonotype has at least ten counts. This chain connects TRBV20-1 to TRBJ2-4; no clear D gene. CDR3 length: 15 amino acids. Trimming took 2 bases from V and 1 from J, leaving 12 bases between them. Germline lookup yields CDR1 DFQATT and CDR2 SNEGSKA (reference sequence). The CDR3 here is CSARSPRVAKNIQYF. The CDR3 DNA is TGCAGTGCTAGATCCCCCCGCGTGGCCAAAAACATTCAGTACTTC.

The V and J genes are TRBV6-2 or TRBV6-3 and TRBJ1-1; tentative D call: TRBD1 (6 bases). CDR3 size: 15 residues. From germline, CDR1 is MNHEY and CDR2 SVGEGT. Trimming took 2 bases from V and 1 from J, leaving 11 bases between them. The CDR3 region is CASSYGQGPNTEAFF. The DNA for the CDR3 is TGTGCCAGCAGTTACGGTCAGGGGCCGAACACTGAAGCTTTCTTT.

This clonotype appeared a few times. Being one base from a much bigger clone, this may be a read error. The chain links TRBV11-2 to TRBJ1-1; D not certain. Per germline, CDR1 SGHAT and CDR2 FQNNGV. The V and J ends lost 5 bases and 0 bases respectively, with 16 bases between them. The length of the CDR3 is 16 residues. This chain's CDR3 is CASSPSSFTMNTEAFF. CDR3 bases: TGTGCCAGCAGCCCCAGCTCGTTTACGATGAACACTGAAGCTTTCTTT. The complete variable domain, with remaining parts taken from reference TRBV11-2 and TRBJ1-1, reads EAGVAQSPRYKIIEKRQSVAFWCNPISGHATLYWYQQILGQGPKLLIQFQNNGVVDDSQLPKDRFSAERLKGVDSTLKIQPAKLEDSAVYLCASSPSSFTMNTEAFFGQGTRLTVV.

This clonotype showed up many times. This chain joins TRBV28 and TRBJ2-1; TRBD1 aligns across 11 bases. Germline V gives CDR1 MDHEN, CDR2 SYDVKM. The CDR3 sequence is 17 residues long. V was clipped by 6 bases and J by 1 base; unmatched bases: 8. CDR3 sequence: CASRSGTGGSSYNEQFF. The CDR3 DNA is TGTGCCAGCAGGTCCGGGACAGGGGGAAGTTCCTACAATGAGCAGTTCTTC.

With respect to this clonotype: Just one base apart from a much larger clone, this may be a read error. The rearrangement joins TRBV6-2 or TRBV6-3 to TRBJ2-1, with TRBD2 identical over 10 bases. The CDR3 length is 15 residues. V dropped 3 bases and J dropped 8; count of bases not matched to a gene: 7. Germline assignment: CDR1 MNHEY and CDR2 SVGEGT. The CDR3 nucleotides are TGTGCCAGCAGTTATTCGGGACTAGCGACCGATGAGCAGTTCTTC. Its translation: CASSYSGLATDEQFF.